This T cell receptor (beta chain) was sequenced during a study of Graves' ophthalmopathy and Graves' hyperthyroidism. This clonotype was observed a handful of times. There are 16 residues in the CDR3. Looked up from germline, CDR1 is GTSNPN and CDR2 is SVGIG (reference sequence). Trimming cost V 0 bases and J 2 bases, with 13 bases left between them. From RNA, the CDR3 regions of TCR beta chains were amplified and sequenced. First-round RT-PCR employed HTBI primers, with a second-round multiplex PCR after it. Via MiXCR, TCRdb re-called the multiplex PCR reads, giving one row per CDR3 protein. The sample lists about 620,000 distinct CDR3 sequences, about a fifth occurring once. By definition, stable hyperthyroidism involved no ophthalmopathy within 18 months of follow-up. Hyperthyroidism in these 18- to 65-year-old patients was newly diagnosed, lasting under 2 months.

The material sequenced was peripheral blood. The origin of this receptor is a woman younger than 30 with stable Graves' hyperthyroidism. Some clones in this sample may be carry-over from other donors' samples. This rearrangement joins TRBV30 to TRBJ2-2; D remains unclear. In DNA form, the CDR3 reads TGTGCCTGGAGTGTACTGGCGGCCTCAAACACCGGGGAGCTGTTTTTT. As protein: CAWSVLAASNTGELFF.